This section outlines one TCR beta chain sequence together with its context. The antigen is unknown. This entry belongs to a study of Ad26.COV2.S vaccination and SARS-CoV-2 variants. Study-level background: The donor was enrolled in the Ad26.COV2.S arm of the COV1001 trial. Doses of Ad26.COV2.S were injected into muscle once or twice, 56 days apart. Findings and caveats of the study: Substantial breadth in spike-specific CD8+ and CD4+ T cell responses was reportedly seen after vaccination. Similar non-spike TCR breadth was seen in vaccine and placebo recipients.

Treatment here: over 15 received Ad26.COV2.S at low or high dose, single or two shots; about 5 received placebo; per-sample allocation not given. Sampling was done on day 63 after the first vaccine or placebo injection. Germline CDR1 and CDR2: SGHDT and YYEEEE. CDR3 length equals 13 residues. V lost 1 base to trimming and J lost 8 bases, with 10 bases between them. Clones were sequenced by immunoSEQ multiplex PCR, and TCRdb holds only the in-frame ones, with some missing. The data show almost 400,000 clones, 75% to 90% seen once. The receptor was isolated from a person between 18 and 60 years old who received the Ad26.COV2.S COVID-19 vaccine or a placebo. The sample in question was peripheral blood, obtained in a trial of Ad26.COV2.S vaccine versus placebo. This chain links TRBV5-6 with TRBJ2-1; either TRBD1 or TRBD2 may fit D (5 bases each). CDR3 coding DNA: TGTGCCAGCAGCTTGAACAGGCGGGATGAGCAGTTCTTC. Encoded protein: CASSLNRRDEQFF.